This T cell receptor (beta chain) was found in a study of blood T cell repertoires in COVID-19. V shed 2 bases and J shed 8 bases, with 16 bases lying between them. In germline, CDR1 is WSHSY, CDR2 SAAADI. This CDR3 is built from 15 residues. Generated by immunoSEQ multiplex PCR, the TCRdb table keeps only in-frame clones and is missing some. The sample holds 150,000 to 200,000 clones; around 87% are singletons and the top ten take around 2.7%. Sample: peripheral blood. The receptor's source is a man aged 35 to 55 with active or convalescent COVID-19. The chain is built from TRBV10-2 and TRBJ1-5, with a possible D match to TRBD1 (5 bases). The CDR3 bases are TGCGCCAGCAGTGAGGGACTCGGGGACTGGGAGCCCCAGCATTTT. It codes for CASSEGLGDWEPQHF.